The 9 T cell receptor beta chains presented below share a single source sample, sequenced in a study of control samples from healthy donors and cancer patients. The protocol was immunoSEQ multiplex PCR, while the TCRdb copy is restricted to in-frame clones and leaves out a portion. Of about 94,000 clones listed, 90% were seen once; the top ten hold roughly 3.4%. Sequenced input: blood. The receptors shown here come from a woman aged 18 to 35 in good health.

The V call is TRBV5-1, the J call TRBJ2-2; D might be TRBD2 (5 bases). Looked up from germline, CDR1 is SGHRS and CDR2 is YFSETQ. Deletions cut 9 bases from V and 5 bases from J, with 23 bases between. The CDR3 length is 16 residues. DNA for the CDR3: TGCGCCACCTACGAGGGAGCGCGAATGAGAACCGGGGAGCTGTTTTTT. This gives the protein CATYEGARMRTGELFF.

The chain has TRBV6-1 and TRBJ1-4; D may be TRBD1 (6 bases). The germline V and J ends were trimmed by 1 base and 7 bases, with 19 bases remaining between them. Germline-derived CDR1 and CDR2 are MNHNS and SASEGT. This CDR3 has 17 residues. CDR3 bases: TGTGCCAGCAGTGAAGGTTTCAGGGGCGTAATCGTTGAAAAACTGTTTTTT. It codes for CASSEGFRGVIVEKLFF.

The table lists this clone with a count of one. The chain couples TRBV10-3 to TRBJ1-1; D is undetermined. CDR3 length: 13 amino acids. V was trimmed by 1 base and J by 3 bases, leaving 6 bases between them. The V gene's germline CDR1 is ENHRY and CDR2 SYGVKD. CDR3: CAISEFLHTEAFF. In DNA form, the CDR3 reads TGTGCCATCAGTGAGTTTCTACACACTGAAGCTTTCTTT.

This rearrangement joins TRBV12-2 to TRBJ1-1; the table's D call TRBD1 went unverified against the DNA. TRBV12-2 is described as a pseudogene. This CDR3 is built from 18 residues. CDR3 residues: CASRLVVVGVLWSTEAFF. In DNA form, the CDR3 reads TGTGCAAGTCGCTTAGTAGTAGTAGGGGTCCTCTGGAGCACTGAAGCTTTCTTT.

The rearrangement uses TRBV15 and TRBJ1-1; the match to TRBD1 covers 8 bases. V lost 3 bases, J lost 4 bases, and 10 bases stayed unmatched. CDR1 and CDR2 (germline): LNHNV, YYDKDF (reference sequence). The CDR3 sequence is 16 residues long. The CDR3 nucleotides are TGTGCCACCAGCAGCCTAATAGGACAGGGCCGCACTGAAGCTTTCTTT. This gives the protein CATSSLIGQGRTEAFF.

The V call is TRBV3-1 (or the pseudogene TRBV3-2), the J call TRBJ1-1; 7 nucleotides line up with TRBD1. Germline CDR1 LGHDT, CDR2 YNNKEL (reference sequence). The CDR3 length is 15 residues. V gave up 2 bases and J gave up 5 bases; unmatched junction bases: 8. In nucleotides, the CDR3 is TGTGCCAGCAGCCAAAAGGGGAACAGGGGAACTGAAGCTTTCTTT. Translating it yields CASSQKGNRGTEAFF.

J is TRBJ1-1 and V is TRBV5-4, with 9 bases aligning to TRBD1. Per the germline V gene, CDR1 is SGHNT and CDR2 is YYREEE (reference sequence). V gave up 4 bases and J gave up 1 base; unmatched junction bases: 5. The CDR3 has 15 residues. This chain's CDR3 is CASSQQGAENTEAFF. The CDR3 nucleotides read TGTGCCAGCAGCCAACAGGGGGCGGAGAACACTGAAGCTTTCTTT.

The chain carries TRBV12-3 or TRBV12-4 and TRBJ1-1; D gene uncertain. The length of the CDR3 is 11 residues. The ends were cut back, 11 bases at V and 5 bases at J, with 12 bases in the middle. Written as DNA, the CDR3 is TGTGCCGCGTCGAGGGCGACTGAAGCTTTCTTT. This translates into CAASRATEAFF.

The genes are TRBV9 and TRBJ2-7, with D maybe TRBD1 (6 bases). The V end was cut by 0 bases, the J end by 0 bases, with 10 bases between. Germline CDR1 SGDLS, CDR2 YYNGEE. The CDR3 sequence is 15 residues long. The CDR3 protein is CASSVGQADSYEQYF. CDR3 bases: TGTGCCAGCAGCGTAGGACAGGCCGACTCCTACGAGCAGTACTTC.